The sequence of this TCR beta chain was determined in a study of blood T cell repertoires in COVID-19. Germline-derived CDR1 and CDR2 are SGHTA and FQGTGA. V was pared by 5 bases and J by 4 bases, with 14 bases between. The CDR3 totals 14 residues. Clones were sequenced by immunoSEQ multiplex PCR, and TCRdb holds only the in-frame ones, with some missing. Found here are around 200,000 clones, approximately 90% of them singletons; the top ten hold just under 0.9%. The chain employs TRBV7-3 and TRBJ1-2; the D gene is possibly TRBD1 (6 bases). Sequencing used peripheral blood. This sequence was found in a woman in her late teens or twenties who had recovered from COVID-19. The CDR3 nucleotides are TGTGCCAGCAGCGAAAACAGGGCCTCCTATGGCTACACCTTC. Amino acids: CASSENRASYGYTF. Full variable domain (outside the CDR3, taken from reference TRBV7-3 and TRBJ1-2): GAGVSQTPSNKVTEKGKYVELRCDPISGHTALYWYRQSLGQGPEFLIYFQGTGAADDSGLPNDRFFAVRPEGSVSTLKIQRTERGDSAVYLCASSENRASYGYTFGSGTRLTVV.